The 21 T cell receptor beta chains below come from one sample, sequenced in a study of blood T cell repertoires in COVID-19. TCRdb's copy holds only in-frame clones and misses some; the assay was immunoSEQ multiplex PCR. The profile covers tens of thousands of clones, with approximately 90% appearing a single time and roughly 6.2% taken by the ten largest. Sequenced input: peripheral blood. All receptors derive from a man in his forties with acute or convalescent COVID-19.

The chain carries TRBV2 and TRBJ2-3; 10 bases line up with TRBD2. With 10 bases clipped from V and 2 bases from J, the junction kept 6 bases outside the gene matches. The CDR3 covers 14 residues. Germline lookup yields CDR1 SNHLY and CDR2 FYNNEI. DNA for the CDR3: TGTGCCACCCTCGGACTAGCGGCCACAGATACGCAGTATTTT. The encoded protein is CATLGLAATDTQYF. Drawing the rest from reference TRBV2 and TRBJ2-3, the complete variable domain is EPEVTQTPSHQVTQMGQEVILRCVPISNHLYFYWYRQILGQKVEFLVSFYNNEISEKSEIFDDQFSVERPDGSNFTLKIRSTKLEDSAMYFCATLGLAATDTQYFGPGTRLTVL.

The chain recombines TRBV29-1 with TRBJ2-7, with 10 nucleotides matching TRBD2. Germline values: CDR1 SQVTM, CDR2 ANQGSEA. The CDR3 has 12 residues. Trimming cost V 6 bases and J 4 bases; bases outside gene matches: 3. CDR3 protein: CSVSSGSYEQYF. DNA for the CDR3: TGCAGCGTCTCTAGCGGGAGTTACGAGCAGTACTTC.

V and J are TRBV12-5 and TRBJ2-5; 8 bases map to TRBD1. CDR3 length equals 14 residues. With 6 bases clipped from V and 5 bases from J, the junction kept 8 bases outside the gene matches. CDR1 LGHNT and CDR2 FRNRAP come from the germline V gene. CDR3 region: CASGLGTGGETQYF. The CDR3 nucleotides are TGTGCTAGTGGCCTTGGGACAGGAGGGGAGACCCAGTACTTC.

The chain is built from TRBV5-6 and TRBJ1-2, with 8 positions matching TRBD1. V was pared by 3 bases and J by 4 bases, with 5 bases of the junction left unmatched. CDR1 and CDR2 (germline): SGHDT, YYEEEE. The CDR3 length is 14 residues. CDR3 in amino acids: CASSYQGAVYGYTF. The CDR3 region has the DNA TGTGCCAGCAGCTATCAGGGGGCGGTCTATGGCTACACCTTC.

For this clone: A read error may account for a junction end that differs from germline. The CDR3 DNA sequence: TGTGCCAGCAGCGCCGGACTGTCCTCCGAGCAGTACTTC. Protein: CASSAGLSSEQYF. The rearrangement joins TRBV9 to TRBJ2-7, with D possibly TRBD2 on 5 matching bases. The germline gives CDR1 SGDLS, CDR2 YYNGEE. The CDR3 extends over 13 amino acids.

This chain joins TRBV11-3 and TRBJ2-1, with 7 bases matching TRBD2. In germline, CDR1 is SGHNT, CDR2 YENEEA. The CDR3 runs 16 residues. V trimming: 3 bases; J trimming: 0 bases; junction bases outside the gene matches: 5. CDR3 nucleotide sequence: TGTGCCAGCAGCTTTACTCCGGGAGGCTCCTACAATGAGCAGTTCTTC. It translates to CASSFTPGGSYNEQFF.

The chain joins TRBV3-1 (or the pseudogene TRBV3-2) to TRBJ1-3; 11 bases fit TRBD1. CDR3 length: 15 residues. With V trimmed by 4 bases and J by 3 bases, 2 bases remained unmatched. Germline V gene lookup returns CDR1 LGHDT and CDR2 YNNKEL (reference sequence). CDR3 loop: CASSRTGGGGNTIYF. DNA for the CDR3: TGTGCCAGCAGCCGGACAGGGGGCGGTGGAAACACCATATATTTT.

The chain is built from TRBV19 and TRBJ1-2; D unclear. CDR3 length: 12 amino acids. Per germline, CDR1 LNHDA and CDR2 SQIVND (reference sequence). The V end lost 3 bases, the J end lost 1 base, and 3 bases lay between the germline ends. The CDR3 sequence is CASSIHNYGYTF. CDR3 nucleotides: TGTGCCAGTAGTATCCATAACTATGGCTACACCTTC.

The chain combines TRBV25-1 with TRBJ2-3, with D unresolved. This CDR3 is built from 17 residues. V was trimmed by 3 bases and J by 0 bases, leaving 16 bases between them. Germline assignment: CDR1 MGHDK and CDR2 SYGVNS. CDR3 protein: CASSEPISGPSTDTQYF. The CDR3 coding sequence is TGTGCCAGCAGTGAGCCAATAAGTGGGCCAAGCACAGATACGCAGTATTTT.

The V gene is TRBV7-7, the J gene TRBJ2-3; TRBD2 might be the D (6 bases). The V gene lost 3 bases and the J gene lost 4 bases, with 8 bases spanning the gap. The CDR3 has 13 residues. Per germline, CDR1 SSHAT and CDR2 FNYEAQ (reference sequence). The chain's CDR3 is CASSFSGADTQYF. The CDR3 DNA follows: TGTGCCAGCAGCTTTTCGGGGGCAGATACGCAGTATTTT. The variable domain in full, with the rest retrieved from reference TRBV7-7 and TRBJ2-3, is GAGVSQSPRYKVTKRGQDVTLRCDPISSHATLYWYQQALGQGPEFLTYFNYEAQPDKSGLPSDRFSAERPEGSISTLTIQRTEQRDSAMYRCASSFSGADTQYFGPGTRLTVL.

CDR3 amino acids: CASSQAILFSGYTF. Here the CDR3 DNA reads TGTGCCAGCAGCCAAGCGATCTTATTCAGTGGCTACACCTTC. The chain is built from TRBV14 and TRBJ1-2, with D uncertain. Per germline, CDR1 SGHDN and CDR2 FVKESK. Trimming removed 1 base at V and 7 bases at J, with 13 bases between. The CDR3 contains 14 residues.

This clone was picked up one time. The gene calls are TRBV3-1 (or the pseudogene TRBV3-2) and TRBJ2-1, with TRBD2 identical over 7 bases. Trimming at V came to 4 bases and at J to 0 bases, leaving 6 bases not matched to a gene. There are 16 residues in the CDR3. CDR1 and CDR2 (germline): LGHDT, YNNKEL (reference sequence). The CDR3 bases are TGTGCCAGCAGCCGCGCTGGCGGGAGCTCCTACAATGAGCAGTTCTTC. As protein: CASSRAGGSSYNEQFF.

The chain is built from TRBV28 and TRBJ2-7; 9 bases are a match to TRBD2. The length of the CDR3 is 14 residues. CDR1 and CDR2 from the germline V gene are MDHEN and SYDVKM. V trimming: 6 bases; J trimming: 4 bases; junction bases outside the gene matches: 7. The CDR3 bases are TGTGCCAGCAGCGCCGGGACTAGCTTGTACGAGCAGTACTTC. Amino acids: CASSAGTSLYEQYF.

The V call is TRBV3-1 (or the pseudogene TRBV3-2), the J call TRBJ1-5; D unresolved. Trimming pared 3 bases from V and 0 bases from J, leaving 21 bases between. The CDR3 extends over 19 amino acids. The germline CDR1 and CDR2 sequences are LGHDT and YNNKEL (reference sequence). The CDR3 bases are TGTGCCAGCAGCCATTTGGAGGAAGATACGAGCTATAGCAATCAGCCCCAGCATTTT. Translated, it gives CASSHLEEDTSYSNQPQHF.

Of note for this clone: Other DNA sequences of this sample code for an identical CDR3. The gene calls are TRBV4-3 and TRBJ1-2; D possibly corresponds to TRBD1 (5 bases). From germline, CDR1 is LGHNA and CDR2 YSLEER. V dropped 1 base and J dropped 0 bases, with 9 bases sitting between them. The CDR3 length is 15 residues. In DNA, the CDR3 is TGCGCCAGCAGCCAAGCAGGGTTAGCTAACTATGGCTACACCTTC. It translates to CASSQAGLANYGYTF.

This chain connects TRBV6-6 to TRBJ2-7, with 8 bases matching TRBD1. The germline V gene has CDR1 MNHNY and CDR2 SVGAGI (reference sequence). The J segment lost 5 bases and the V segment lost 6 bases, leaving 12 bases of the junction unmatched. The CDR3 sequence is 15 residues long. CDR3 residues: CASRTSRQGFDEQYF. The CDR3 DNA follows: TGTGCCAGCAGGACGAGCCGACAGGGGTTTGACGAGCAGTACTTC.

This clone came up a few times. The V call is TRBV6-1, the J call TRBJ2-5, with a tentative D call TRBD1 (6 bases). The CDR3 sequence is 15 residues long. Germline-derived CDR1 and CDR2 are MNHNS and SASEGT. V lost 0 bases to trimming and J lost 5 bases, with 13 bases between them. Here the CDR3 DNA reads TGTGCCAGCAGTGAAGCCCTCCAGGGGAGCGAGACCCAGTACTTC. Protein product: CASSEALQGSETQYF.

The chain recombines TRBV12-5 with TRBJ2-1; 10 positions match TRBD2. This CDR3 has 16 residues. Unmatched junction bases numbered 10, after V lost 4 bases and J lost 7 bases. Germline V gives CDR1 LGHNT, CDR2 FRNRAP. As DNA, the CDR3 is TGTGCTAGTGGTTCCCCTCTAGCGGGAGTAGGTAATGAGCAGTTCTTC. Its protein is CASGSPLAGVGNEQFF.

The CDR3 reads CASSQVVQGNEAFF. CDR3 DNA: TGTGCCAGCAGCCAAGTGGTACAGGGAAATGAAGCTTTCTTT. The chain couples TRBV4-2 to TRBJ1-1, with a tentative D call TRBD1 (6 bases). Germline V lookup: CDR1 LGHNA, CDR2 YNFKEQ. V was clipped by 1 base and J by 7 bases, with 13 bases between them. CDR3 length: 14 amino acids.

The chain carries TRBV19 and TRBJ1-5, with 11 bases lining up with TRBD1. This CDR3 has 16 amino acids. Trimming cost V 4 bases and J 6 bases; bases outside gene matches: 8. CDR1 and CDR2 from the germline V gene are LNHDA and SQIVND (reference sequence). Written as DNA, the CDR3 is TGTGCCAGTAGTACCCTTGGACAGGGGGCCCCTCAGCCCCAGCATTTT. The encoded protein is CASSTLGQGAPQPQHF.

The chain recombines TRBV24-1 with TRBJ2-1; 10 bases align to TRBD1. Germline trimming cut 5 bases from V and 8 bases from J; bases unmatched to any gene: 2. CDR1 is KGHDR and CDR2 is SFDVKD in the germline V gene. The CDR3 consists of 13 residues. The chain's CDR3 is CATSVGTGDEQFF. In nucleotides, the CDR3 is TGTGCCACCAGTGTTGGGACAGGGGATGAGCAGTTCTTC.